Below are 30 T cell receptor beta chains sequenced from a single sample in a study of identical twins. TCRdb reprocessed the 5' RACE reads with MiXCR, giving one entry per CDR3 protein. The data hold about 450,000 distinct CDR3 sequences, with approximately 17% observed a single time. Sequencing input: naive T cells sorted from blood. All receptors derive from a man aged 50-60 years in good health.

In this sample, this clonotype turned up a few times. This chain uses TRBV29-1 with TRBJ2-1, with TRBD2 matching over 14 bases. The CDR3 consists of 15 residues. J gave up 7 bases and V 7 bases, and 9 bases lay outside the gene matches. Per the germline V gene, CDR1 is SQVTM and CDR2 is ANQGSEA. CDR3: CSARLAGGPGNEQFF. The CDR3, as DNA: TGCAGCGCTCGACTAGCGGGAGGGCCAGGGAATGAGCAGTTCTTC.

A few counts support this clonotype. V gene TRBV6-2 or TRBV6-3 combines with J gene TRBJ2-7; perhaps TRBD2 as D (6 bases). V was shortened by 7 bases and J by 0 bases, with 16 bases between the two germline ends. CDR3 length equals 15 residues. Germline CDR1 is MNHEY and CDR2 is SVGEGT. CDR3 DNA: TGTGCCAGCACCAACCAGCGGGCGTTCTCCTACGAGCAGTACTTC. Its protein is CASTNQRAFSYEQYF.

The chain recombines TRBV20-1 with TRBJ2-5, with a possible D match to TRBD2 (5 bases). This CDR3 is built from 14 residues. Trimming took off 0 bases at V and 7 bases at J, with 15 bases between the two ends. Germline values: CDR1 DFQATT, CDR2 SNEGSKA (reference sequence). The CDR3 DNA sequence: TGCAGTGCTAGAGATTACATTAGCCGGGGGACCCAGTACTTC. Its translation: CSARDYISRGTQYF.

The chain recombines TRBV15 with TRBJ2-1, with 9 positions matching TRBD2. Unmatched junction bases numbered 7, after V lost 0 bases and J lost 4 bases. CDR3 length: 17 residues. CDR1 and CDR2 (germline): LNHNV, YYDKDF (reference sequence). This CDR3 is CATSREAGLAKYNEQFF. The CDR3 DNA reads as TGTGCCACCAGCAGAGAGGCCGGACTAGCGAAATACAATGAGCAGTTCTTC.

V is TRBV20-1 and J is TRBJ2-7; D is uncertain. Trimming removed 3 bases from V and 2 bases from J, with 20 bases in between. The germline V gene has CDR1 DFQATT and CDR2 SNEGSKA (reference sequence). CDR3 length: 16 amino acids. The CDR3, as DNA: TGCAGTGCTAGGAAGGTGGTGCCAAGTAAACCCTACGAGCAGTACTTC. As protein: CSARKVVPSKPYEQYF.

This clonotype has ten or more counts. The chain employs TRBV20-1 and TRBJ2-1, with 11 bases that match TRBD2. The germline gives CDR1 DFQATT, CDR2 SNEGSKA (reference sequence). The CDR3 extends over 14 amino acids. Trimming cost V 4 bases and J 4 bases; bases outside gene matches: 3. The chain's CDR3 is CSANSGGGYNEQFF. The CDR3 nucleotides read TGCAGTGCTAATAGCGGGGGGGGATACAATGAGCAGTTCTTC.

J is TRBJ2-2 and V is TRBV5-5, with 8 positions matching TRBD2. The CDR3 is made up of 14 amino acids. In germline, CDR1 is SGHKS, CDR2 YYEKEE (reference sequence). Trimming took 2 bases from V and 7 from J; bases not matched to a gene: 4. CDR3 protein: CASSFGGRIGELFF. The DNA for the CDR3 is TGTGCCAGCAGCTTCGGCGGGAGGATCGGGGAGCTGTTTTTT.

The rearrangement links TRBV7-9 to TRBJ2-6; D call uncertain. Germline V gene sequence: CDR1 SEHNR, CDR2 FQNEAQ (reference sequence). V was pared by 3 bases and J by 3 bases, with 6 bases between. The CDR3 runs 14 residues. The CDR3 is CASSFLGGANVLTF. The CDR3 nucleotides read TGTGCCAGCAGCTTCTTGGGTGGGGCCAACGTCCTGACTTTC.

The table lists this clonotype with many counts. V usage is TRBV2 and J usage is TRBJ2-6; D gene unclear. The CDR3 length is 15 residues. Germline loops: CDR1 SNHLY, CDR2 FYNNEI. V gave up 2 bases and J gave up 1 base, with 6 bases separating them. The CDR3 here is CASSESRSGANVLTF. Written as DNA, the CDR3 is TGTGCCAGCAGTGAATCCAGGTCTGGGGCCAACGTCCTGACTTTC. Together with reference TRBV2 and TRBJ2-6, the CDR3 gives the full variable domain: EPEVTQTPSHQVTQMGQEVILRCVPISNHLYFYWYRQILGQKVEFLVSFYNNEISEKSEIFDDQFSVERPDGSNFTLKIRSTKLEDSAMYFCASSESRSGANVLTFGAGSRLTVL.

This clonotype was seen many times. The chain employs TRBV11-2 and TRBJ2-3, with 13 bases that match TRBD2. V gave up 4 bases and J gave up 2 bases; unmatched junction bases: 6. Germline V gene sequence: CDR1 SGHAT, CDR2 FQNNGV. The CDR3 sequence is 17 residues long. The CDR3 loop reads CASSSRTSGGVTDTQYF. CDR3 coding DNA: TGTGCCAGCAGCTCACGTACTAGCGGGGGGGTCACAGATACGCAGTATTTT.

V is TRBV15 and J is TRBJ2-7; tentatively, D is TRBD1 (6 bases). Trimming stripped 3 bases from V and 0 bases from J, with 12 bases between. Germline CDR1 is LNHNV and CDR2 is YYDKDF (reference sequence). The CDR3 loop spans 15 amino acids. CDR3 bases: TGTGCCACCAGCAGGCCAGGGGCTAGCTCCTACGAGCAGTACTTC. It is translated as CATSRPGASSYEQYF.

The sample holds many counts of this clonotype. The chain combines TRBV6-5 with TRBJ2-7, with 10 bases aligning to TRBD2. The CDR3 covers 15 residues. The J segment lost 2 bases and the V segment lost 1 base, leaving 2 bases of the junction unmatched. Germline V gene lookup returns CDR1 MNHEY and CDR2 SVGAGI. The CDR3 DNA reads TGTGCCAGCAGTTACTTAGCGGGAGGCACCTACGAGCAGTACTTC. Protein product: CASSYLAGGTYEQYF.

CDR3 region: CSARDIGGESSYNEQFF. In DNA, the CDR3 is TGCAGTGCTAGAGATATCGGAGGGGAGAGCTCCTACAATGAGCAGTTCTTC. This chain joins TRBV20-1 and TRBJ2-1; D perhaps matches TRBD2 (6 bases). Trimming removed 0 bases from V and 0 bases from J, with 15 bases in between. Germline CDR1 and CDR2: DFQATT and SNEGSKA (reference sequence). This CDR3 has 17 amino acids.

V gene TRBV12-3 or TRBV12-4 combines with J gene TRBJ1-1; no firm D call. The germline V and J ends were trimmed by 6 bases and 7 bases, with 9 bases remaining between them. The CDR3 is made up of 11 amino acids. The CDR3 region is CASRDQREAFF. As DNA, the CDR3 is TGTGCCAGCAGGGATCAGCGTGAAGCTTTCTTT.

CDR3 amino acids: CASSSSAMLGYTF. The CDR3 region has the DNA TGTGCCAGCAGCTCCTCAGCTATGCTTGGCTACACCTTC. This chain joins TRBV28 and TRBJ1-2; D is unclear. The CDR3 has 13 residues. CDR1 and CDR2 (germline): MDHEN, SYDVKM. Trimming took 6 bases from V and 7 from J, leaving 15 bases between them.

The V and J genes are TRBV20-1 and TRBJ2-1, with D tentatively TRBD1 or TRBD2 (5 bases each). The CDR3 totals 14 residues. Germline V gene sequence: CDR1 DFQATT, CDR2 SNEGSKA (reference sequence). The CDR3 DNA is TGCAGCCCCGCTATGGGGGTCCCGTGGAATGAGCAGTTCTTC. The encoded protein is CSPAMGVPWNEQFF.

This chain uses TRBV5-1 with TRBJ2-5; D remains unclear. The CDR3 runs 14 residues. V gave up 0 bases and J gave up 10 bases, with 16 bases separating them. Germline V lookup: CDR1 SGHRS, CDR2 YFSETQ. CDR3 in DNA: TGCGCCAGCAGCTTGGACGGGCTCCAGTTCGGCCAGTACTTC. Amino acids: CASSLDGLQFGQYF. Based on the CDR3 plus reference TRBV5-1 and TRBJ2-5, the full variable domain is KAGVTQTPRYLIKTRGQQVTLSCSPISGHRSVSWYQQTPGQGLQFLFEYFSETQRNKGNFPGRFSGRQFSNSRSEMNVSTLELGDSALYLCASSLDGLQFGQYFGPGTRLLVL.

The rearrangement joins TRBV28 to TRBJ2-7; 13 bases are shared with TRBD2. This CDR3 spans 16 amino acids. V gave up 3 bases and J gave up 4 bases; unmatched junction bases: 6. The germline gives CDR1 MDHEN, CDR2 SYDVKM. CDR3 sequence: CASSLGPTSGRYEQYF. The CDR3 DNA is TGTGCCAGCAGTTTGGGCCCGACTAGCGGGAGGTACGAGCAGTACTTC.

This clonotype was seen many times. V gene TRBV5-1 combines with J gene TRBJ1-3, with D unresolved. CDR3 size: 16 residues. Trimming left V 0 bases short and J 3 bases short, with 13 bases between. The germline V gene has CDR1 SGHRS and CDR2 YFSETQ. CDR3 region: CASSLAPTRYGNTIYF. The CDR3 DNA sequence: TGCGCCAGCAGCTTGGCCCCGACGAGATATGGAAACACCATATATTTT.

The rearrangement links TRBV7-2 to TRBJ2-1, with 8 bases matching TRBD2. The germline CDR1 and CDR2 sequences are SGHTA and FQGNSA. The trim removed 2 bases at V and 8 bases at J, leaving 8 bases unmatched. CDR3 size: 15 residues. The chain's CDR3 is CASSLPAGGLDEQFF. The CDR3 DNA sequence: TGTGCCAGCAGCTTACCCGCGGGGGGTTTAGATGAGCAGTTCTTC.

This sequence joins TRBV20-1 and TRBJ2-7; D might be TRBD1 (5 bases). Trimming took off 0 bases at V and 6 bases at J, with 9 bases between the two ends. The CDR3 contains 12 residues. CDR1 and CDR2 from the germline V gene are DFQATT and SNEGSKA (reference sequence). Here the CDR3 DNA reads TGCAGTGCTAGAGATAGGGGATTCGAGCAGTACTTC. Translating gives CSARDRGFEQYF.

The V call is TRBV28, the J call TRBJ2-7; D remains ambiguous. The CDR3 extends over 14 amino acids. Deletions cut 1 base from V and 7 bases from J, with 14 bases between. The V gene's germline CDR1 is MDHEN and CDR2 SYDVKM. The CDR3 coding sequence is TGTGCCAGCAGTTTATATGGGTCGGTATTGGAGCAGTACTTC. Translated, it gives CASSLYGSVLEQYF.

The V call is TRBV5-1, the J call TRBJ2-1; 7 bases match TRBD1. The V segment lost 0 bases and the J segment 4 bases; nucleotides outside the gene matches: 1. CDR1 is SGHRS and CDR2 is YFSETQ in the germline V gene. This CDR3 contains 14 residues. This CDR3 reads CASSLDRGYNEQFF. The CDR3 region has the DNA TGCGCCAGCAGCTTGGACAGGGGATACAATGAGCAGTTCTTC.

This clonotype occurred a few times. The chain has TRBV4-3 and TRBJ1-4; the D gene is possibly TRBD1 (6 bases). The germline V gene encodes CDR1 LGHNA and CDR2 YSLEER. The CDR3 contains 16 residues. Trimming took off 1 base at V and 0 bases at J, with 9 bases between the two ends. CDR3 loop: CASSQGDTSTNEKLFF. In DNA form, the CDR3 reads TGCGCCAGCAGCCAAGGGGACACTTCAACTAATGAAAAACTGTTTTTT.

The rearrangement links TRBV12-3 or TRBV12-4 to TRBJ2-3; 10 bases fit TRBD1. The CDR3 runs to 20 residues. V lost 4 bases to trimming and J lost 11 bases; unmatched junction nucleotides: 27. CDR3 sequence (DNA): TGTGCCAGCAGTTCCCCCTCCGGGACAGGGGTAGGAGGACAGCCTTGGGAGCAGTATTTT. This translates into CASSSPSGTGVGGQPWEQYF.

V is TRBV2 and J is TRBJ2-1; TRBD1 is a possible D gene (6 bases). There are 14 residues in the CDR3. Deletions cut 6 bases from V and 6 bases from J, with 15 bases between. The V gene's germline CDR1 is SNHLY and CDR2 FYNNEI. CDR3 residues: CASRLTGQVNEQFF. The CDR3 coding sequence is TGTGCCAGCAGATTGACAGGTCAGGTCAATGAGCAGTTCTTC.

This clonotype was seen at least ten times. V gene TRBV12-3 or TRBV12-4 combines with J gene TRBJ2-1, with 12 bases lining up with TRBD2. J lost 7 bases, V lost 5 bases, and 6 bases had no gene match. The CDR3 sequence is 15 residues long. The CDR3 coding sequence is TGTGCCAGCAGTCCTAGCGGGAGGGCCAATAATGAGCAGTTCTTC. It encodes CASSPSGRANNEQFF.

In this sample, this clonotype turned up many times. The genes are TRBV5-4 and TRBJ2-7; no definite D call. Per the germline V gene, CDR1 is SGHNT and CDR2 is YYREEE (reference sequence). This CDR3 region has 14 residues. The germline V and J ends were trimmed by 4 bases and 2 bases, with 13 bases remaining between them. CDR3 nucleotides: TGTGCCAGCAGCCGCACCAGGCCCCCCTACGAGCAGTACTTC. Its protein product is CASSRTRPPYEQYF.

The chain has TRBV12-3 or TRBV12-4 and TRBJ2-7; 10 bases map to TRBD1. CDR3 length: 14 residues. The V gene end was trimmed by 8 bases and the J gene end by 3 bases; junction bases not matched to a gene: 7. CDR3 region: CASGNRDRGYEQYF. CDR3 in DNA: TGTGCCAGCGGGAACCGGGACAGGGGCTACGAGCAGTACTTC.

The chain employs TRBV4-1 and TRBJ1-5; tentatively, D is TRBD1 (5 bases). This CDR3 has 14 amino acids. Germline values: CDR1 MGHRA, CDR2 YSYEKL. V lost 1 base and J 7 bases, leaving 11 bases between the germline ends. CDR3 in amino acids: CASSQVWGGQPQHF. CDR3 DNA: TGCGCCAGCAGCCAAGTTTGGGGCGGACAGCCCCAGCATTTT.